This T cell receptor beta chain was sequenced during a study of siplizumab effects on memory and regulatory T cells. Germline CDR1 is KGHSH and CDR2 is LQKENI. The CDR3 length is 15 residues. The germline V and J ends were trimmed by 0 bases and 3 bases, with 8 bases remaining between them. Sequencing was performed with immunoSEQ multiplex PCR; in TCRdb, only in-frame clones are kept and a portion is missing. Among 100,000 to 120,000 clones listed, 92% were seen once. Sequencing input: CD4+ T cells sorted from blood. This TCR came from a human donor in good health. The V and J genes are TRBV18 and TRBJ1-4; D is unclear. In DNA form, the CDR3 reads TGTGCCAGCTCACCACCGGGCAGCCCTAATGAAAAACTGTTTTTT. Translation: CASSPPGSPNEKLFF.